Below are 10 T cell receptor beta chains sequenced from a single sample in a study of T cell repertoires in cytomegalovirus infection. TCRdb re-called the reads through MiXCR, storing one row per CDR3 protein. The repertoire holds 310,000 or so distinct CDR3 sequences, with under 30% as singletons. The specimen sequenced was PBMCs. The receptors shown here come from a human donor in good health (CMV status not recorded). Some clones in this sample may be carry-over from other donors' samples.

The chain couples TRBV13 to TRBJ2-5; no firm D call. Germline V CDR1 and CDR2: PRHDT, FYEKMQ (reference sequence). Deletions cut 2 bases from V and 5 bases from J, with 9 bases between. The CDR3 is made up of 13 amino acids. This CDR3 reads CASSLLGPETQYF. The CDR3 DNA sequence: TGTGCCAGCAGCTTATTGGGTCCCGAGACCCAGTACTTC.

This clonotype has more than one count but fewer than ten. The V gene is TRBV15, the J gene TRBJ2-7; TRBD2 matches at 9 bases. Germline V gene sequence: CDR1 LNHNV, CDR2 YYDKDF (reference sequence). The CDR3 loop spans 18 amino acids. Trimming removed 0 bases from V and 0 bases from J; junction bases left unmatched: 9. The CDR3 here is CATSRDRTSAVSSYEQYF. The DNA of the CDR3 is TGTGCCACCAGCAGAGACCGGACTAGCGCCGTAAGCTCCTACGAGCAGTACTTC.

This clonotype was detected many times. This chain uses TRBV7-2 with TRBJ2-1; D call uncertain. CDR3 length equals 15 residues. From germline, CDR1 is SGHTA and CDR2 FQGNSA. The V end lost 0 bases, the J end lost 3 bases, and 9 bases lay between the germline ends. In DNA, the CDR3 is TGTGCCAGCAGCTTAGCACCGACTTACTACAATGAGCAGTTCTTC. It translates to CASSLAPTYYNEQFF.

This clonotype turned up a few times. This chain links TRBV28 with TRBJ2-7; TRBD1 agrees at 9 bases. The CDR3 has 14 residues. Germline CDR1 MDHEN, CDR2 SYDVKM. Trimming took 6 bases from V and 4 from J; bases not matched to a gene: 7. The CDR3 coding sequence is TGTGCCAGCAGAACAGGGGGCCAGATATACGAGCAGTACTTC. Protein sequence: CASRTGGQIYEQYF.

This clonotype was picked up a small number of times. The chain recombines TRBV11-2 with TRBJ2-5; the match to TRBD1 covers 7 bases. The germline CDR1 and CDR2 sequences are SGHAT and FQNNGV. The CDR3 extends over 15 amino acids. V lost 5 bases, J lost 2 bases, and 8 bases stayed unmatched. The CDR3 loop reads CASSPGTAVQETQYF. For the CDR3, the DNA is TGTGCCAGCAGCCCGGGGACAGCTGTACAAGAGACCCAGTACTTC. The variable domain in full, with the rest retrieved from reference TRBV11-2 and TRBJ2-5, is EAGVAQSPRYKIIEKRQSVAFWCNPISGHATLYWYQQILGQGPKLLIQFQNNGVVDDSQLPKDRFSAERLKGVDSTLKIQPAKLEDSAVYLCASSPGTAVQETQYFGPGTRLLVL.

This clonotype showed up just a few times. This chain connects TRBV11-1 to TRBJ2-7, with 7 bases fitting TRBD2. This CDR3 has 14 residues. The ends lost 0 bases at V and 3 bases at J; junction bases unmatched: 2. Looked up from germline, CDR1 is SGHAT and CDR2 is FQDESV (reference sequence). The CDR3 region has the DNA TGTGCCAGCAGCTTAGCTCCTAGCGGCTACGAGCAGTACTTC. The encoded protein is CASSLAPSGYEQYF.

In its sample, this clonotype was seen a few times. The rearrangement joins TRBV11-2 to TRBJ2-5, with 10 bases identical to TRBD1. CDR1 is SGHAT, CDR2 FQNNGV, per germline. The CDR3 runs 16 residues. V was pared by 5 bases and J by 5 bases, with 11 bases of the junction left unmatched. The CDR3 coding sequence is TGTGCCAGCAGCGCCCAAGCGACAGGGGGCTGGGAGACCCAGTACTTC. Protein product: CASSAQATGGWETQYF. The full variable domain, its missing parts supplied by reference TRBV11-2 and TRBJ2-5, is EAGVAQSPRYKIIEKRQSVAFWCNPISGHATLYWYQQILGQGPKLLIQFQNNGVVDDSQLPKDRFSAERLKGVDSTLKIQPAKLEDSAVYLCASSAQATGGWETQYFGPGTRLLVL.

The chain uses TRBV7-6 and TRBJ2-7; D is undetermined. V was clipped by 1 base and J by 11 bases, with 15 bases between them. The CDR3 contains 13 residues. The germline V gene encodes CDR1 SGHVS and CDR2 FNYEAQ. The CDR3 protein is CASSLVGYRAEYF. Written as DNA, the CDR3 is TGTGCCAGCAGCTTAGTCGGGTACCGCGCTGAGTACTTC.

The V and J genes are TRBV11-2 and TRBJ2-5, with D possibly matching TRBD2 (5 bases). CDR3 length: 15 residues. Trimming shortened V by 0 bases and J by 1 base, and 9 bases separated the two germline ends. Germline V gene lookup returns CDR1 SGHAT and CDR2 FQNNGV. The CDR3 coding sequence is TGTGCCAGCAGCTTAGATCGTGGACTCCAAGAGACCCAGTACTTC. It encodes CASSLDRGLQETQYF. Supplemented by reference TRBV11-2 and TRBJ2-5, the full variable domain reads EAGVAQSPRYKIIEKRQSVAFWCNPISGHATLYWYQQILGQGPKLLIQFQNNGVVDDSQLPKDRFSAERLKGVDSTLKIQPAKLEDSAVYLCASSLDRGLQETQYFGPGTRLLVL.

This clonotype was detected only once. The chain has TRBV28 and TRBJ1-3; 7 bases are a match to TRBD1. Germline V gene data show CDR1 as MDHEN and CDR2 as SYDVKM. Germline trimming cut 5 bases from V and 0 bases from J; bases unmatched to any gene: 4. The CDR3 runs to 15 residues. The CDR3 reads CASSEDRLSGNTIYF. Here the CDR3 DNA reads TGTGCCAGCAGTGAGGACAGGCTCTCTGGAAACACCATATATTTT.